A selection of T cell receptor beta chains follows, all from one sample in a study of blood T cell repertoires in COVID-19. Assay used: immunoSEQ multiplex PCR; TCRdb lists only in-frame clones, some missing. The repertoire holds approximately 110,000 clones, 82% seen once, with approximately 15% in the top ten. Source material: peripheral blood. The receptors come from an elderly woman with acute or convalescent COVID-19. CDR3s include the opening cysteine and the closing phenylalanine or tryptophan. The order of the fields is D gene, V gene, clone size, J gene, CDR3 protein, CDR3 DNA. A D gene is named only where the DNA matches it firmly. Size tells how often a clone was seen (once, few, many) or the class of an expanded clone, and some rows leave it out.

TRBD2	TRBV15	once	TRBJ2-1	CATRLAGLTYNEQFF	TGTGCCACGCGACTAGCGGGACTCACCTACAATGAGCAGTTCTTC
-	TRBV10-1	once	TRBJ1-2	CASSARGGYGYTF	TGCGCCAGCAGTGCTAGGGGCGGCTATGGCTACACCTTC
TRBD2	TRBV19	-	TRBJ2-7	CASSRAGGPYEQYF	TGTGCCAGTAGTCGAGCGGGAGGTCCCTACGAGCAGTACTTC
TRBD1	TRBV7-9	-	TRBJ2-1	CASSNPGQGEFF	TGTGCCAGCAGCAATCCGGGACAGGGGGAGTTCTTC
-	TRBV6-4	-	TRBJ2-1	CASSEGGASPRFF	TGTGCCAGCAGTGAGGGGGGGGCGAGCCCTAGGTTCTTC
TRBD1	TRBV24-1	-	TRBJ2-1	CATEGTARNEQFF	TGTGCCACAGAGGGGACAGCCCGTAATGAGCAGTTCTTC
TRBD2	TRBV3-1/TRBV3-2	-	TRBJ2-2	CASSQRLAGEAGELFF	TGTGCCAGCAGCCAAAGGCTAGCGGGAGAGGCCGGGGAGCTGTTTTTT
-	TRBV10-2	-	TRBJ1-5	CASSERQFSNQPQHF	TGCGCCAGCAGTGAACGACAGTTTAGCAATCAGCCCCAGCATTTT
-	TRBV24-1	-	TRBJ2-3	CATAGTGTDTQYF	TGTGCCACCGCGGGGACCGGCACAGATACGCAGTATTTT
-	TRBV6-2/TRBV6-3	-	TRBJ1-5	CASSYAVTGNQPQHF	TGTGCCAGCAGTTACGCGGTGACAGGCAATCAGCCCCAGCATTTT
TRBD2	TRBV15	-	TRBJ2-1	CATSRDLASGRVHEQFF	TGTGCCACCAGCAGAGATCTAGCTAGCGGGAGGGTGCATGAGCAGTTCTTC
-	TRBV7-8	-	TRBJ2-2	CASSLGLVANTGELFF	TGTGCCAGCAGCTTAGGACTAGTCGCTAACACCGGGGAGCTGTTTTTT
-	TRBV19	-	TRBJ1-2	CASSFGTQEANYGYTF	TGTGCCAGTAGTTTTGGGACACAAGAAGCTAACTATGGCTACACCTTC
-	TRBV28	-	TRBJ1-2	CASSLSDYGYTF	TGTGCCAGCAGTCTCTCCGACTATGGCTACACCTTC
TRBD2	TRBV9	-	TRBJ2-3	CASSSTGTSGRHSDTQYF	TGTGCCAGCAGCTCAACCGGGACTAGCGGGAGACATTCAGATACGCAGTATTTT
-	TRBV5-1	-	TRBJ1-1	CASSFGRGNTEAFF	TGCGCCAGCAGCTTTGGCAGGGGGAACACTGAAGCTTTCTTT
TRBD1	TRBV18	-	TRBJ1-1	CASSGQGGTEAFF	TGTGCCAGCTCGGGACAGGGGGGCACTGAAGCTTTCTTT
-	TRBV6-5	-	TRBJ2-1	CASSSSAYNEQFF	TGTGCCAGCAGCTCTAGCGCCTACAATGAGCAGTTCTTC
TRBD2	TRBV15	-	TRBJ2-7	CATSRAAGGVGSSYEQYF	TGTGCCACCAGCAGAGCCGCCGGGGGGGTCGGAAGCTCCTACGAGCAGTACTTC
-	TRBV23-1	few	TRBJ1-5	CASSQSSTAGNQPQHF	TGCGCCAGCAGTCAATCTTCCACCGCAGGCAATCAGCCCCAGCATTTT
-	TRBV2	-	TRBJ2-2	CASSEATRAGELFF	TGTGCCAGCAGTGAAGCGACCAGGGCGGGGGAGCTGTTTTTT
-	TRBV5-4	-	TRBJ1-3	CASSLAQGAGNTIYF	TGTGCCAGCAGCTTGGCCCAGGGTGCGGGAAACACCATATATTTT
-	TRBV19	-	TRBJ1-5	CASSIWEGQPQHF	TGTGCCAGTAGTATTTGGGAGGGTCAGCCCCAGCATTTT
TRBD1	TRBV5-7	-	TRBJ1-5	CASSSYRDRPNQPQHF	TGTGCCAGCAGCTCGTACCGGGACAGACCCAATCAGCCCCAGCATTTT
-	TRBV9	few	TRBJ2-1	CASSVVGGAHNEQFF	TGTGCCAGCAGCGTAGTCGGCGGGGCTCACAATGAGCAGTTCTTC
TRBD1	TRBV7-2	few	TRBJ1-5	CASSRDRGDQPQHF	TGTGCCAGCAGCCGGGACAGGGGAGATCAGCCCCAGCATTTT
-	TRBV5-1	once	TRBJ2-2	CASSPTGNTGELFF	TGCGCCAGCAGCCCGACAGGTAACACCGGGGAGCTGTTTTTT
TRBD2	TRBV20-1	-	TRBJ2-5	CSASSSLAGGRVQETQYF	TGCAGTGCTAGTTCATCGCTAGCGGGAGGACGGGTCCAAGAGACCCAGTACTTC
TRBD2	TRBV2	-	TRBJ2-7	CASGTSGSYEQYF	TGTGCCAGCGGGACTAGCGGGAGCTACGAGCAGTACTTC
-	TRBV11-3	-	TRBJ2-1	CASSSGLNNEQFF	TGTGCCAGCAGCTCCGGTCTCAACAATGAGCAGTTCTTC
-	TRBV5-1	-	TRBJ1-6	CASSPQGLWNSPLHF	TGCGCCAGCAGTCCCCAGGGGTTGTGGAATTCACCCCTCCACTTT
-	TRBV10-2	-	TRBJ2-3	CASSARASTDTQYF	TGCGCCAGCAGTGCCAGGGCTAGCACAGATACGCAGTATTTT
-	TRBV2	-	TRBJ1-4	CASTRGSNEKLFF	TGTGCCAGCACTAGGGGATCTAATGAAAAACTGTTTTTT
-	TRBV27	-	TRBJ2-6	CASSPGRTSGANVLTF	TGTGCCAGCAGTCCAGGGAGGACCTCTGGGGCCAACGTCCTGACTTTC
-	TRBV5-1	-	TRBJ1-6	CASSSSAGSESPLHF	TGCGCCAGCAGCTCCTCGGCAGGTTCAGAATCACCCCTCCACTTT
TRBD2	TRBV6-6	once	TRBJ2-5	CASSYPRGGQETQYF	TGTGCCAGCAGTTACCCCCGGGGGGGCCAAGAGACCCAGTACTTC
TRBD1	TRBV24-1	-	TRBJ1-5	CATSDSTGGGNQPQHF	TGTGCCACCAGTGATTCTACAGGGGGCGGCAATCAGCCCCAGCATTTT
TRBD2	TRBV29-1	-	TRBJ2-3	CSVEGLAGGPSDTQYF	TGCAGCGTTGAGGGACTAGCGGGAGGGCCATCGGATACGCAGTATTTT
TRBD1	TRBV10-3	-	TRBJ2-1	CAISDSTGGDPYNEQFF	TGTGCCATCAGTGATTCTACAGGGGGTGATCCCTACAATGAGCAGTTCTTC
TRBD2	TRBV2	-	TRBJ2-3	CASRSTSGRPGDTQYF	TGTGCCAGCAGGTCCACTAGCGGGAGACCGGGGGATACGCAGTATTTT
TRBD2	TRBV24-1	-	TRBJ2-5	CATSDKSSGREETQYF	TGTGCCACCAGTGATAAGTCTAGCGGGAGGGAAGAGACCCAGTACTTC
TRBD1	TRBV2	-	TRBJ1-2	CASSGLGQGKGYTF	TGTGCCAGCAGTGGACTAGGACAGGGAAAAGGATACACCTTC
TRBD2	TRBV7-9	-	TRBJ2-1	CASSLRAGGRNEQFF	TGTGCCAGCAGCTTAAGAGCGGGAGGGCGGAATGAGCAGTTCTTC
TRBD2	TRBV2	-	TRBJ2-7	CASRLDSGDYEQYF	TGTGCCAGCAGATTAGACAGCGGGGATTACGAGCAGTACTTC
TRBD1	TRBV11-3	-	TRBJ1-1	CASSPKRYRGFTEAFF	TGTGCCAGCAGCCCGAAGAGGTACAGGGGATTCACTGAAGCTTTCTTT
-	TRBV28	once	TRBJ1-2	CASRRSAGTGYTF	TGTGCCAGCAGAAGGTCGGCGGGAACAGGCTACACCTTC